This is a list of T cell receptor beta chains from one sample in a study of blood T cell repertoires in COVID-19. The data were produced by immunoSEQ multiplex PCR, yet TCRdb's version contains in-frame clones alone and is incomplete. Here the sample spans 100,000 to 150,000 clones, around 88% being singletons. The sequenced sample was peripheral blood. The receptors were gathered from a human donor in a cohort sampled during active COVID-19. The CDR3 runs from the conserved cysteine through the conserved F or W. Each record gives: CDR3 protein, CDR3 DNA, V gene, D gene, clone size, J gene. A D gene is named only where the DNA matches it firmly. Where a row states a size, it is once, few, many or the class of an expanded clone; other rows omit it.

CDR3: CASEQGAESPLHF
DNA: TGTGCCAGTGAACAGGGGGCTGAGTCACCCCTCCACTTT
V: TRBV19
D: TRBD1
size: -
J: TRBJ1-6

CDR3: CASSTRGLAGVYEQYF
DNA: TGTGCCAGCAGCACACGGGGACTAGCGGGAGTGTACGAGCAGTACTTC
V: TRBV7-2
D: TRBD2
size: -
J: TRBJ2-7

CDR3: CASRLKDSQTEAFF
DNA: TGCGCCAGCAGATTGAAGGACAGCCAAACTGAAGCTTTCTTT
V: TRBV5-1
D: -
size: -
J: TRBJ1-1

CDR3: CASSSKGGYTEAFF
DNA: TGTGCCAGCAGTTCGAAAGGGGGTTACACTGAAGCTTTCTTT
V: TRBV6-5
D: -
size: -
J: TRBJ1-1

CDR3: CASSETIGGSYNEQFF
DNA: TGCGCCAGCAGTGAGACGATCGGGGGGTCCTACAATGAGCAGTTCTTC
V: TRBV10-1
D: TRBD2
size: -
J: TRBJ2-1

CDR3: CASGGLNYGYTF
DNA: TGTGCCAGCGGAGGACTGAACTATGGCTACACCTTC
V: TRBV6-5
D: -
size: once
J: TRBJ1-2

CDR3: CASSSRLAGGSGANVLTF
DNA: TGTGCCAGCAGTTCTCGACTAGCGGGAGGGTCTGGGGCCAACGTCCTGACTTTC
V: TRBV27
D: TRBD2
size: -
J: TRBJ2-6

CDR3: CASSQPQDSNQPQHF
DNA: TGTGCCAGCAGCCAACCACAGGATAGCAATCAGCCCCAGCATTTT
V: TRBV4-2
D: -
size: -
J: TRBJ1-5

CDR3: CASRWTSGITDTQYF
DNA: TGTGCCAGCAGATGGACTAGCGGGATCACAGATACGCAGTATTTT
V: TRBV6-5
D: TRBD2
size: -
J: TRBJ2-3

CDR3: CASSYNEKLFF
DNA: TGTGCCAGCAGCTACAACGAAAAACTGTTTTTT
V: TRBV5-5
D: -
size: -
J: TRBJ1-4

CDR3: CASSLVRGLSGNTIYF
DNA: TGTGCCAGCAGCTTAGTTAGGGGGCTCTCTGGAAACACCATATATTTT
V: TRBV7-9
D: TRBD1
size: once
J: TRBJ1-3

CDR3: CAWSGAGIYNEQFF
DNA: TGTGCCTGGAGCGGGGCGGGGATATACAATGAGCAGTTCTTC
V: TRBV30
D: -
size: -
J: TRBJ2-1

CDR3: CASSTLAGGYNEQFF
DNA: TGTGCCAGTAGTACCTTAGCGGGAGGCTACAATGAGCAGTTCTTC
V: TRBV19
D: TRBD2
size: -
J: TRBJ2-1

CDR3: CASSKPSGGPDTQYF
DNA: TGCGCCAGCAGCAAACCTAGCGGGGGTCCGGATACGCAGTATTTT
V: TRBV5-1
D: TRBD2
size: -
J: TRBJ2-3

CDR3: CASSDAPDEQYF
DNA: TGTGCCAGCAGTGATGCTCCGGACGAGCAGTACTTC
V: TRBV6-4
D: -
size: -
J: TRBJ2-7

CDR3: CASSTGQGVDTIYF
DNA: TGTGCCAGCAGTACAGGACAGGGTGTTGACACCATATATTTT
V: TRBV27
D: TRBD1
size: -
J: TRBJ1-3

CDR3: CASSLDLGGRATNEQFF
DNA: TGCGCCAGCAGCTTGGATCTCGGCGGGAGGGCCACAAATGAGCAGTTCTTC
V: TRBV5-1
D: TRBD2
size: -
J: TRBJ2-1

CDR3: CASSNSRINEKLFF
DNA: TGTGCCAGTAGTAACAGTCGGATTAATGAAAAACTGTTTTTT
V: TRBV19
D: -
size: -
J: TRBJ1-4

CDR3: CASSDRGRRYGYTF
DNA: TGTGCCAGCAGCGACAGGGGGCGAAGGTATGGCTACACCTTC
V: TRBV7-2
D: TRBD1
size: -
J: TRBJ1-2

CDR3: CASSSRQPNEKLFF
DNA: TGTGCCAGCAGCTCCCGACAGCCTAATGAAAAACTGTTTTTT
V: TRBV7-2
D: -
size: -
J: TRBJ1-4

CDR3: CSVRQGTEAFF
DNA: TGCAGCGTCCGACAGGGGACTGAAGCTTTCTTT
V: TRBV29-1
D: TRBD1
size: -
J: TRBJ1-1

CDR3: CASRIVGSGRGNEQFF
DNA: TGTGCCAGCAGGATCGTTGGTAGCGGGAGGGGAAATGAGCAGTTCTTC
V: TRBV27
D: TRBD2
size: -
J: TRBJ2-1

CDR3: CASSITGFYEQYF
DNA: TGTGCCAGTAGTATAACAGGGTTCTACGAGCAGTACTTC
V: TRBV19
D: -
size: -
J: TRBJ2-7

CDR3: CASSYSPGQLEQYF
DNA: TGTGCCAGCAGTTACTCACCGGGACAACTGGAACAGTACTTC
V: TRBV6-5
D: -
size: once
J: TRBJ2-7

CDR3: CASSIAGVTQYF
DNA: TGTGCCAGCAGCATAGCCGGAGTCACGCAGTATTTT
V: TRBV12-3/TRBV12-4
D: -
size: -
J: TRBJ2-3

CDR3: CASSSGSSGRYNEQFF
DNA: TGTGCCAGCAGTTCCGGCTCTAGCGGGAGGTACAATGAGCAGTTCTTC
V: TRBV28
D: TRBD2
size: -
J: TRBJ2-1

CDR3: CASSAGTGSAEKLFF
DNA: TGTGCCAGCAGCGCCGGGACAGGGTCGGCTGAAAAACTGTTTTTT
V: TRBV9
D: TRBD1
size: -
J: TRBJ1-4

CDR3: CASSSDRGRAKNEQFF
DNA: TGTGCCAGTAGTAGCGACAGGGGGAGGGCGAAGAATGAGCAGTTCTTC
V: TRBV19
D: TRBD1
size: -
J: TRBJ2-1

CDR3: CASSIQNTDTQYF
DNA: TGTGCCAGCAGCATACAAAACACAGATACGCAGTATTTT
V: TRBV5-6
D: -
size: -
J: TRBJ2-3

CDR3: CATSRAGVSETQYF
DNA: TGTGCCACCAGTCGAGCGGGAGTGTCCGAGACCCAGTACTTC
V: TRBV11-2
D: TRBD2
size: -
J: TRBJ2-5

CDR3: CASSLSGRGAYEQYF
DNA: TGTGCCAGCAGCTTAAGCGGGCGAGGAGCCTACGAGCAGTACTTC
V: TRBV7-3
D: -
size: -
J: TRBJ2-7

CDR3: CASSDGQGAFTQYF
DNA: TGTGCCAGCAGTGACGGGCAGGGGGCGTTTACGCAGTATTTT
V: TRBV6-4
D: TRBD1
size: -
J: TRBJ2-3

CDR3: CASGLTGSGNTIYF
DNA: TGTGCTAGTGGTTTGACAGGGTCTGGAAACACCATATATTTT
V: TRBV12-5
D: -
size: few
J: TRBJ1-3